What follows are 32 T cell receptor beta chains derived from one specimen sequenced in a study of cytomegalovirus exposure and HLA in healthy donors. The PCR contained 60 Vbeta and 13 Jbeta primers. The table came from immunoSEQ multiplex PCR; TCRdb's copy has only in-frame clones and leaves some out. Among tens of thousands of clones, about 80% were seen once, and the ten largest hold about 1.4%. Sequenced: PBMCs. The receptors were gathered from a male donor in good health and CMV-seronegative.

This chain links TRBV5-6 with TRBJ1-6, with D unclear. Trimming took off 5 bases at V and 0 bases at J, with 9 bases between the two ends. The CDR3 contains 15 residues. Germline loops: CDR1 SGHDT, CDR2 YYEEEE. CDR3 residues: CASSPGSSYNSPLHF. DNA for the CDR3: TGTGCCAGCAGTCCCGGGAGCTCCTATAATTCACCCCTCCACTTT.

In this sample, this clone turned up once. V usage is TRBV19 and J usage is TRBJ2-7; D ambiguous. Germline V CDR1 and CDR2: LNHDA, SQIVND (reference sequence). The CDR3 has 13 residues. V lost 2 bases and J lost 2, with 7 bases in between. In DNA, the CDR3 is TGTGCCAGTAGTATAAGGAGAACCTACGAGCAGTACTTC. This sequence encodes CASSIRRTYEQYF.

The chain links TRBV5-4 to TRBJ1-1, with no clear D. Germline CDR1 reads SGHNT; CDR2 reads YYREEE (reference sequence). The V end was cut by 4 bases, the J end by 1 base, with 8 bases between. CDR3 length equals 13 residues. This CDR3 reads CASSTNRNTEAFF. CDR3 coding DNA: TGTGCCAGCAGCACAAACAGGAACACTGAAGCTTTCTTT.

This rearrangement joins TRBV7-9 to TRBJ2-3; 8 nucleotides align to TRBD2. CDR1 and CDR2 from the germline V gene are SEHNR and FQNEAQ (reference sequence). V was clipped by 0 bases and J by 1 base; unmatched bases: 6. The length of the CDR3 is 17 residues. CDR3 protein: CASSLASGGTGTDTQYF. The CDR3 nucleotides are TGTGCCAGCAGCTTAGCGTCGGGGGGGACGGGCACAGATACGCAGTATTTT.

A single count supports this clone. V gene TRBV9 combines with J gene TRBJ2-1; perhaps TRBD1 as D (5 bases). The germline gives CDR1 SGDLS, CDR2 YYNGEE. V was shortened by 1 base and J by 9 bases, with 17 bases between the two germline ends. The CDR3 is 15 residues long. The CDR3: CASSVQPGSTGEQFF. CDR3 coding DNA: TGTGCCAGCAGCGTACAGCCAGGATCTACAGGTGAGCAGTTCTTC.

The chain links TRBV7-2 to TRBJ2-5, with D possibly TRBD2 on 7 matching bases. The CDR3 is 15 residues long. V lost 1 base to trimming and J lost 5 bases, with 14 bases between them. The germline V gene has CDR1 SGHTA and CDR2 FQGNSA. This CDR3 reads CASSLGGGFAETQYF. The CDR3 region has the DNA TGTGCCAGCAGCTTAGGGGGGGGCTTTGCGGAGACCCAGTACTTC.

In the case of this clone: Sequence at one end of the junction differs from germline and may be a read error. V is TRBV2 and J is TRBJ2-4; no definite D call. The germline V gene encodes CDR1 SNHLY and CDR2 FYNNEI. The CDR3 contains 11 residues. CDR3 sequence reads: CASVIRQVCHF. The CDR3 DNA follows: TGTGCCAGCGTTATCCGTCAGGTTTGCCACTTC.

The rearrangement joins TRBV29-1 to TRBJ2-2; D may be TRBD2 (6 bases). V lost 7 bases to trimming and J lost 5 bases, with 14 bases between them. Germline V gene sequence: CDR1 SQVTM, CDR2 ANQGSEA. The CDR3 is made up of 13 amino acids. The CDR3 DNA reads as TGCAGCGGAAGGGACTCCCCGACCGGGGAGCTGTTTTTT. It codes for CSGRDSPTGELFF.

The chain links TRBV6-5 to TRBJ1-5; 9 positions match TRBD1. This CDR3 has 15 amino acids. J lost 6 bases, V lost 4 bases, and 7 bases had no gene match. Per the germline V gene, CDR1 is MNHEY and CDR2 is SVGAGI. The CDR3 protein is CASSSRQGVGQPQHF. CDR3 nucleotides: TGTGCCAGCAGTTCCCGACAGGGGGTGGGTCAGCCCCAGCATTTT.

This clone was counted once. The chain has TRBV28 and TRBJ1-4; D not resolved. The germline V gene encodes CDR1 MDHEN and CDR2 SYDVKM. Trimming took 2 bases from V and 7 from J, leaving 14 bases between them. The CDR3 is 15 residues long. CDR3 region: CASSLMGVGGEKLFF. The CDR3 DNA reads as TGTGCCAGCAGTTTAATGGGAGTAGGTGGTGAAAAACTGTTTTTT.

The rearrangement joins TRBV7-3 to TRBJ2-1, with 7 bases fitting TRBD2. Trimming cost V 3 bases and J 2 bases; bases outside gene matches: 4. This CDR3 is built from 15 residues. The germline gives CDR1 SGHTA, CDR2 FQGTGA. The CDR3 here is CASSFEGLAYNEQFF. The CDR3 DNA reads TGTGCCAGCAGCTTTGAAGGACTAGCCTACAATGAGCAGTTCTTC.

This clone came up once. CDR3 residues: CAISKGLAGAYEQYF. CDR3 nucleotides: TGTGCCATCAGTAAAGGACTAGCGGGGGCCTACGAGCAGTACTTC. The chain couples TRBV10-3 to TRBJ2-7; 13 bases match TRBD2. CDR1 and CDR2 from the germline V gene are ENHRY and SYGVKD. The CDR3 runs 15 residues. V shed 5 bases, J shed 2 bases, and the junction held 3 bases outside the gene matches.

This chain connects TRBV7-6 to TRBJ2-3; 9 nucleotides align to TRBD1. V lost 4 bases and J lost 3; bases outside the gene matches: 8. From germline, CDR1 is SGHVS and CDR2 FNYEAQ. The length of the CDR3 is 16 residues. The CDR3 loop reads CASSSGTGLGTDTQYF. The CDR3 DNA reads as TGTGCCAGCAGCTCAGGGACAGGGCTGGGTACAGATACGCAGTATTTT. The variable domain in full, with the rest retrieved from reference TRBV7-6 and TRBJ2-3, is GAGVSQSPRYKVTKRGQDVALRCDPISGHVSLYWYRQALGQGPEFLTYFNYEAQQDKSGLPNDRFSAERPEGSISTLTIQRTEQRDSAMYRCASSSGTGLGTDTQYFGPGTRLTVL.

The V gene is TRBV11-2, the J gene TRBJ2-7; TRBD1 agrees at 8 bases. Germline loops: CDR1 SGHAT, CDR2 FQNNGV. V lost 1 base and J lost 2; bases outside the gene matches: 4. This CDR3 is built from 15 residues. This chain's CDR3 is CASSLAKTGAYEQYF. The CDR3 DNA sequence: TGTGCCAGCAGCTTAGCGAAGACAGGGGCCTACGAGCAGTACTTC.

The table lists this clone with a few counts. J is TRBJ2-1 and V is TRBV4-3; D is undetermined. CDR1 LGHNA and CDR2 YSLEER come from the germline V gene. The germline V and J ends were trimmed by 0 bases and 9 bases, with 6 bases remaining between them. The CDR3 is 12 amino acids. CDR3 residues: CASSQDWSEQFF. For the CDR3, the DNA is TGCGCCAGCAGCCAAGATTGGAGTGAGCAGTTCTTC.

The CDR3 DNA reads as TGCGCCAGCAGCGATGGACAGTCCCAAGAGACCCAGTACTTC. It codes for CASSDGQSQETQYF. The chain is built from TRBV5-1 and TRBJ2-5; D perhaps matches TRBD1 (6 bases). Per the germline V gene, CDR1 is SGHRS and CDR2 is YFSETQ. The CDR3 has 14 residues. The ends were cut back, 4 bases at V and 1 base at J, with 11 bases in the middle.

The CDR3 is CASSLGRAHREKLFF. Here the CDR3 DNA reads TGTGCCAGCAGCTTAGGCAGGGCCCACAGGGAAAAACTGTTTTTT. The rearrangement joins TRBV7-2 to TRBJ1-4, with D maybe TRBD1 (5 bases). CDR1 and CDR2 from the germline V gene are SGHTA and FQGNSA. The CDR3 spans 15 residues. The V end lost 1 base, the J end lost 8 bases, and 14 bases lay between the germline ends.

The genes are TRBV4-3 and TRBJ2-7, with TRBD2 matching 8 bases. The germline gives CDR1 LGHNA, CDR2 YSLEER. CDR3 length: 16 residues. Trimming at V came to 4 bases and at J to 0 bases, leaving 8 bases not matched to a gene. In nucleotides, the CDR3 is TGCGCCAGCAGCCGGGGGGTGACTAGCGACTCCTACGAGCAGTACTTC. This gives the protein CASSRGVTSDSYEQYF.

The J gene is TRBJ1-2, the V gene TRBV5-8, with a weak D call TRBD1 (5 bases). The germline V gene encodes CDR1 SGHTS and CDR2 YDEGEE. Trimming removed 4 bases from V and 7 bases from J, with 17 bases in between. This CDR3 spans 14 amino acids. The CDR3 loop reads CASSRAGTLTGYTF. The CDR3 coding sequence is TGTGCCAGCAGCCGGGCGGGGACTTTAACTGGCTACACCTTC. Drawing the rest from reference TRBV5-8 and TRBJ1-2, the complete variable domain is EAGVTQSPTHLIKTRGQQATLRCSPISGHTSVYWYQQALGLGLQFLLWYDEGEERNRGNFPPRFSGRQFPNYSSELNVNALELEDSALYLCASSRAGTLTGYTFGSGTRLTVV.

The chain uses TRBV18 and TRBJ2-7; D is perhaps TRBD1 (6 bases). The CDR3 sequence is 14 residues long. The ends were cut back, 0 bases at V and 2 bases at J, with 8 bases in the middle. Per germline, CDR1 KGHSH and CDR2 LQKENI. This CDR3 is CASSPPTGAYEQYF. CDR3 bases: TGTGCCAGCTCACCACCGACAGGAGCCTACGAGCAGTACTTC.

V usage is TRBV28 and J usage is TRBJ2-7; TRBD1 is a possible D gene (5 bases). V was shortened by 3 bases and J by 4 bases, with 13 bases between the two germline ends. Germline loops: CDR1 MDHEN, CDR2 SYDVKM. CDR3 length: 14 residues. CDR3 DNA sequence: TGTGCCAGCAGTTTCGGGCAGGGTGGGTACGAGCAGTACTTC. Its translation is CASSFGQGGYEQYF.

The chain links TRBV9 to TRBJ2-3, with TRBD1 identical over 8 bases. The junction had 8 bases not matched to a gene; V was cut back by 2 bases and J by 3 bases. Germline V lookup: CDR1 SGDLS, CDR2 YYNGEE. There are 16 residues in the CDR3. The CDR3: CASSVRQGNGTDTQYF. CDR3 nucleotides: TGTGCCAGCAGCGTTCGACAGGGGAACGGAACAGATACGCAGTATTTT.

This clone turned up a few times. This sequence joins TRBV18 and TRBJ2-3; 9 positions match TRBD2. The CDR3 contains 17 residues. Germline CDR1 KGHSH, CDR2 LQKENI. V shed 1 base and J 2 bases; nucleotides not matched to a gene: 7. CDR3 in DNA: TGTGCCAGCTCACCACGAATTGGCGGGAGGGACACAGATACGCAGTATTTT. It translates to CASSPRIGGRDTDTQYF. The variable domain in full, completed from reference TRBV18 and TRBJ2-3, reads NAGVMQNPRHLVRRRGQEARLRCSPMKGHSHVYWYRQLPEEGLKFMVYLQKENIIDESGMPKERFSAEFPKEGPSILRIQQVVRGDSAAYFCASSPRIGGRDTDTQYFGPGTRLTVL.

V gene TRBV11-2 combines with J gene TRBJ2-5; D not certain. The closer fit of TRBJ2-7 to the DNA end suggests the J call may be wrong. In germline, CDR1 is SGHAT, CDR2 FQNNGV. This CDR3 is 17 amino acids long. In nucleotides, the CDR3 is TGTGCCAGCAGCTTAGCGACGAGACGACACTTCTCCTACGAGCAGTACTTC. Translating it yields CASSLATRRHFSYEQYF.

This clone showed up just once. CDR3 protein: CASSQALRTGEQYF. In DNA, the CDR3 is TGTGCCAGCAGCCAAGCTCTGCGGACAGGCGAGCAGTACTTC. The chain has TRBV14 and TRBJ2-7; 7 bases are shared with TRBD1. Trimming at V came to 1 base and at J to 6 bases, leaving 6 bases not matched to a gene. Germline CDR1 reads SGHDN; CDR2 reads FVKESK. The CDR3 covers 14 residues.

The chain combines TRBV7-2 with TRBJ1-1, with no clear D. CDR3 length equals 14 residues. The germline gives CDR1 SGHTA, CDR2 FQGNSA. Between the trimmed V and J ends, which lost 8 bases and 4 bases, there was a span of 17 bases. The CDR3 is CASASAGRGTEAFF. The CDR3, as DNA: TGTGCCAGCGCCTCCGCCGGGCGGGGCACTGAAGCTTTCTTT.

CDR3 region: CASSFGSGRADKNIQYF. CDR3 coding DNA: TGTGCCAGCAGCTTCGGTAGCGGGAGGGCCGACAAAAACATTCAGTACTTC. This chain connects TRBV11-3 to TRBJ2-4, with 11 bases matching TRBD2. Germline CDR1 and CDR2: SGHNT and YENEEA. J gave up 3 bases and V 3 bases, and 7 bases lay outside the gene matches. The CDR3 contains 17 residues.

In DNA form, the CDR3 reads TGTGCCAGCTCCTCAGGGACTAGCGGGGGGATCTCCTACGAGCAGTACTTC. Residues: CASSSGTSGGISYEQYF. This chain links TRBV18 with TRBJ2-7; TRBD2 aligns across 15 bases. Germline loops: CDR1 KGHSH, CDR2 LQKENI. The CDR3 runs to 17 residues. With V trimmed by 6 bases and J by 0 bases, 6 bases remained unmatched.

J is TRBJ2-1 and V is TRBV29-1; D is uncertain. Per germline, CDR1 SQVTM and CDR2 ANQGSEA. V was trimmed by 1 base and J by 1 base, leaving 8 bases between them. There are 14 residues in the CDR3. The CDR3 DNA follows: TGCAGCGTTGAAGGTGGCAGTTCCTACAATGAGCAGTTCTTC. Protein: CSVEGGSSYNEQFF.

This clone was found once. V and J are TRBV4-3 and TRBJ2-1; D perhaps matches TRBD2 (5 bases). V lost 3 bases to trimming and J lost 0 bases, with 12 bases between them. This CDR3 comprises 16 residues. In germline, CDR1 is LGHNA, CDR2 YSLEER. The CDR3 nucleotides are TGCGCCAGCAGCCAGTATAGAGGGAGCTCCTACAATGAGCAGTTCTTC. Translating it yields CASSQYRGSSYNEQFF.

The gene calls are TRBV10-1 and TRBJ2-2; TRBD1 agrees at 11 bases. This CDR3 is 18 amino acids long. Germline-derived CDR1 and CDR2 are WNHNN and SYGVQD (reference sequence). The V gene end was trimmed by 6 bases and the J gene end by 5 bases; junction bases not matched to a gene: 14. CDR3 nucleotide sequence: TGCGCCAGCAGCGCCGGGACAGGGGGAGTTGTTAGGACCGGGGAGCTGTTTTTT. The encoded protein is CASSAGTGGVVRTGELFF.

The genes are TRBV5-4 and TRBJ2-3; a weak D match, TRBD2 (5 bases). The CDR3 is 19 residues long. Between the trimmed V and J ends, which lost 2 bases and 2 bases, there was a span of 24 bases. Germline V gene sequence: CDR1 SGHNT, CDR2 YYREEE (reference sequence). For the CDR3, the DNA is TGTGCCAGCAGCTTCCGGTTGGCTAGCCTACTTGGGGACACAGATACGCAGTATTTT. Residues: CASSFRLASLLGDTDTQYF.